This TCR beta chain emerged from a study of blood T cell repertoires in COVID-19. Overall study: T cells, B-cell-depleted T cells, or PBMCs provided the cDNA or gDNA that served as material.

Using immunoSEQ multiplex PCR, the repertoire was profiled, and TCRdb retains in-frame clones only, with some absent. Of 350,000 to 450,000 clones in the sample, about 87% were seen once. The CDR3 loop spans 14 amino acids. CDR1 and CDR2 (germline): MNHEY, SVGAGI. Trimming cost V 7 bases and J 4 bases; bases outside gene matches: 8. This clone was counted a single time. The rearrangement joins TRBV6-5 to TRBJ1-2; TRBD1 matches at 8 bases. The clonotype comes from a woman between 55 and 75 years old with COVID-19, enrolled during active disease. Sequencing was done on a sample of peripheral blood. CDR3 in DNA: TGTGCCAGCAATCCACCAGGGGGCGTCTATGGCTACACCTTC. This sequence encodes CASNPPGGVYGYTF.